The present entry profiles one T cell receptor beta chain with its context. Its antigen is unidentified. The repertoire was sequenced with immunoSEQ multiplex PCR; TCRdb's copy has only in-frame clones and lacks some. This sample has roughly 15,000 clones, with 90% to 95% found just once. Germline CDR1 reads SGHAT; CDR2 reads FQNNGV. The V end was cut by 1 base, the J end by 3 bases, with 7 bases between. This CDR3 region has 13 residues. This entry is derived from a study of OX40 agonist ivuxolimab in advanced cancers. Study in general: Ivuxolimab doses were 0.01, 0.1, 0.3, 1.5, 3 or 10 mg/kg every 2 weeks. General study findings and limits: The expanded peripheral T cells' antigen specificity was not determined.

This TCR was sampled from an adult with an advanced solid tumor such as melanoma, head and neck, liver or kidney cancer. Sequences were derived from CD4+ or CD8+ T cells sorted from blood, sampled in a trial of the OX40 agonist ivuxolimab. The chain links TRBV11-2 to TRBJ2-7; no clear D. CDR3 protein: CASSLGINYEQYF. In DNA, the CDR3 is TGTGCCAGCAGCTTAGGCATAAACTACGAGCAGTACTTC.